A single T cell receptor beta chain is shown here with its context. As yet, its antigen is unknown. This sample was taken from a study of T cell responses to AZD1222 COVID-19 vaccine. Repertoires were generated with immunoSEQ multiplex PCR, while TCRdb's copy carries only in-frame clones and drops some. The sample carries some 110,000 clones, 85% to 90% recorded once. Study conclusions and caveats: The sample set comprised mostly white British donors with more females, and clonal diversity was possibly underestimated.

The CDR3 covers 14 residues. Germline lookup yields CDR1 SGHTA and CDR2 FQGNSA. Unmatched junction bases numbered 4, after V lost 2 bases and J lost 10 bases. The sequencing here drew on peripheral blood, taken on day 0 of AZD1222 vaccination. The receptor comes from an adult in good health. The gene calls are TRBV7-2 and TRBJ2-1; the match to TRBD1 covers 11 bases. Here the CDR3 DNA reads TGTGCCAGCAGCTTAAGGGACAGGGGGAGCGAGCAGTTCTTC. Protein: CASSLRDRGSEQFF.